This entry features one TCR beta chain sequence. A read error may account for a junction end that differs from germline. This entry is derived from a study of blood T cell repertoires in COVID-19. The protocol was immunoSEQ multiplex PCR, while the TCRdb copy is restricted to in-frame clones and leaves out a portion. The repertoire holds around 80,000 clones, with roughly 80% as singletons. CDR1 is MNHEY and CDR2 is SVGEGT in the germline V gene. This CDR3 is built from 12 residues. Sequencing used peripheral blood. V usage is TRBV6-2 or TRBV6-3 and J usage is TRBJ2-1; 10 bases line up with TRBD2. The sequence derives from an elderly woman with active or convalescent COVID-19. The CDR3 reads CASSSSGGTQVF. CDR3 bases: TGTGCCAGCAGTTCTAGCGGGGGCACGCAGGTCTTC.